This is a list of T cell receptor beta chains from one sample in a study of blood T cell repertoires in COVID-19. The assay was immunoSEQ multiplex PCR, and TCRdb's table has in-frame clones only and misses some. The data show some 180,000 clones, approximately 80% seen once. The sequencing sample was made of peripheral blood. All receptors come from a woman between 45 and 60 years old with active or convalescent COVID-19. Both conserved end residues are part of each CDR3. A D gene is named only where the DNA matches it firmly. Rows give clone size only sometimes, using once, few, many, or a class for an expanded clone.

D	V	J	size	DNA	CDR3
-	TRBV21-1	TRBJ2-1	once	TGTGCCAGCAGCAACGAGAGGGTCCGAAGTGAGCAGTTCTTC	CASSNERVRSEQFF
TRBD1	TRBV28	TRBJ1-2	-	TGTGCCAGCAGGGGGGCAGGGGGCAGTGCTGGCTACACCTTC	CASRGAGGSAGYTF
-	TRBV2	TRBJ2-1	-	TGTGCCAGCAGCTCCGGGACAAATCCCTCCAATGAGCAGTTCTTC	CASSSGTNPSNEQFF
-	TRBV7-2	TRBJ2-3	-	TGTGCCAGCAGCCTTACAGATACGCAGTATTTT	CASSLTDTQYF
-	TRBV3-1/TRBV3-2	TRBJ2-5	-	TGTGCCAGCAGCGCCCGGGTATACCGAGAGACCCAGTACTTC	CASSARVYRETQYF
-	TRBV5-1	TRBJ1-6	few	TGCGCCAGCAGCTCCGAGATCTATAATTCACCCCTCCACTTT	CASSSEIYNSPLHF
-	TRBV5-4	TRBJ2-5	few	TGTGCCAGCAGCTTCTTCGGGGAGCAGGGGGAGACCCAGTACTTC	CASSFFGEQGETQYF
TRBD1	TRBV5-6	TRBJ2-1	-	TGTGCCAGCAGCTTGAACAGGGGGCGCAGAAGCGAGCAGTTCTTC	CASSLNRGRRSEQFF
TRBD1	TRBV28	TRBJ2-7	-	TGTGCCAGCAGTCCAATGACAGGGCGAAGCTCCTACGAGCAGTACTTC	CASSPMTGRSSYEQYF
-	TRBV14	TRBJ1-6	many	TGTGCCAGCAGCCAAGATTCGGGGTTTCGCTCACCCCTCCACTTT	CASSQDSGFRSPLHF
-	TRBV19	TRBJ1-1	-	TGTGCCAGTAGTAAACCTACACAGGGTTGGGGGACTGAAGCTTTCTTT	CASSKPTQGWGTEAFF
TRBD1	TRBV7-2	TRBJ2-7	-	TGTGCCAGCAGCTTGACAGGGGGTAGCTCCTACGAGCAGTACTTC	CASSLTGGSSYEQYF
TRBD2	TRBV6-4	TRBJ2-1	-	TGTGCCAGCAGTGAGAGTAGCGGGGGGGCCAGGGAGCAGTTCTTC	CASSESSGGAREQFF
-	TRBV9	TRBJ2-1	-	TGTGCATCCGGGGCCTACAATGAGCAGTTCTTC	CASGAYNEQFF
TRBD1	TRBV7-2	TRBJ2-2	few	TGTGCCAGCAGCCCCGGACAGGGAGGCACCGGGGAGCTGTTTTTT	CASSPGQGGTGELFF
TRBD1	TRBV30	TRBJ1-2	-	TGTGCCGGAATAATCCCCGGGACAGGGAGCGTGATGGGCTATGGCTACACCTTC	CAGIIPGTGSVMGYGYTF
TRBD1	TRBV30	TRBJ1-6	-	TGTGCCTGGACTTTGGGACAGGGGAATGGTTCACCCCTCCACTTT	CAWTLGQGNGSPLHF
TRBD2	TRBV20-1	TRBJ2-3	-	TGCAGTGCCCGGGGGGGATATACGCAGTATTTT	CSARGGYTQYF
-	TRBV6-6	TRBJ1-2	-	TGTGCCAGCAGTTACCGGGAACAGGGCGTTGATGGCTACACCTTC	CASSYREQGVDGYTF
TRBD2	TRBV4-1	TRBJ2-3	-	TGCGCCAGCAGCCAAGAGGGGCGGGAGATGCCAGATACGCAGTATTTT	CASSQEGREMPDTQYF
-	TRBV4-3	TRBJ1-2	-	TGCGCCAGCAGCCAGGAGATCGGGGAGGGTGGCTACACCTTC	CASSQEIGEGGYTF
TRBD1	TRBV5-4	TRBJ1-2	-	TGTGCCAGCAGCCGTGACCACAGGGGCGGGGATGGCTACACCTTC	CASSRDHRGGDGYTF
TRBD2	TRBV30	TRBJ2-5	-	TGTGCCTGGAGTGTAGGCGGGGGCCAAGAGACCCAGTACTTC	CAWSVGGGQETQYF
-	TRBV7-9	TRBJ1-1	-	TGTGCCAGCAGCTTAGGGCAGGGTGAGGCCACTGAAGCTTTCTTT	CASSLGQGEATEAFF
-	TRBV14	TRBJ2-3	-	TGTGCCAGCAGCCAAGATCACGGAGATACGCAGTATTTT	CASSQDHGDTQYF
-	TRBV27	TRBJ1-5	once	TGTGCCAGCAGTTTAGGACAATATCAGCCCCAGCATTTT	CASSLGQYQPQHF
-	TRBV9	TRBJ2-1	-	TGTGCCAGCAGCGGCTCCGGGACACTAACCAACAATGAGCAGTTCTTC	CASSGSGTLTNNEQFF
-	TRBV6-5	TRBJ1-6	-	TGTGCCAGCAGTACAGGGAACTATAATTCACCCCTCCACTTT	CASSTGNYNSPLHF
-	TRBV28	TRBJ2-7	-	TGTGCCAGCAGTTTGGGAAGATTAGCGGACTCCTACGAGCAGTACTTC	CASSLGRLADSYEQYF
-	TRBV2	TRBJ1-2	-	TGTGCCAGCAGTGACGCCAGGGCTAACTATGGCTACACCTTC	CASSDARANYGYTF
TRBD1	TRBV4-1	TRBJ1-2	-	TGCGCCAGCAGCCAAGGCTTGGACAGGGAAGTCTATGGCTACACCTTC	CASSQGLDREVYGYTF
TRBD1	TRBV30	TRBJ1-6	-	TGTGCCTACATCACCCCAGGGGGCGCGGGGAATTCACCCCTCCACTTT	CAYITPGGAGNSPLHF
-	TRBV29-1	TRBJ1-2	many	TGCAGCGTTGAAAGACAGGTGCTCGGCTACACCTTC	CSVERQVLGYTF
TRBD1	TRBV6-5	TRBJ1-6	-	TGTGCCAGCAGTTTCCGGACAGGGCGATATAATTCACCCCTCCACTTT	CASSFRTGRYNSPLHF
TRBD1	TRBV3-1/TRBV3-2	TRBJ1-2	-	TGTGCCAGCAGCCAAGACAGGGGGCGGATATATGGCTACACCTTC	CASSQDRGRIYGYTF
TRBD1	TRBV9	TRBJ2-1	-	TGTGCCAGCAGGCCGACAGGGACCAATGAGCAGTTCTTC	CASRPTGTNEQFF
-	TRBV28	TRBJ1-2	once	TGTGCCAGCATCGAGTCGGTCCCACACTATGGCTACACCTTC	CASIESVPHYGYTF
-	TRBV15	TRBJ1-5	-	TGTGCCACCAGCAGACCTCCGGGACACAATCAGCCCCAGCATTTT	CATSRPPGHNQPQHF
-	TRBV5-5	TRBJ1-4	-	TGTGCCAGCAGCCAGGGAGGAAGGGAAAAACTGTTTTTT	CASSQGGREKLFF
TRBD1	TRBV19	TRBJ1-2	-	TGTGCCAGTAGCCCCCGACAGGGGCCGGGCTACACCTTC	CASSPRQGPGYTF
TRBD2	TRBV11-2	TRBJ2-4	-	TGTGCCAGCAGCTTTAGATCCTCAGGACTAGCGGACAAAAACATTCAGTACTTC	CASSFRSSGLADKNIQYF
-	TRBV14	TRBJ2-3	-	TGTGCCAGCAGTCACCCCACAACAGGTCTTGTGACAGATACGCAGTATTTT	CASSHPTTGLVTDTQYF
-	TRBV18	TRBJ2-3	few	TGTGCCAGCTCACCAGACTACCAGAGCACAGATACGCAGTATTTT	CASSPDYQSTDTQYF
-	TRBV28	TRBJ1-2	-	TGTGCCAGCCGTGAAGTTGGGGGCGCGGTTGGCTACACCTTC	CASREVGGAVGYTF